The 20 T cell receptor beta chains given below trace back to one sample, sequenced in a study of T cell repertoires in ileal Crohn's disease. Assay used: immunoSEQ multiplex PCR; TCRdb lists only in-frame clones, some missing. The data contain several thousand clones, 74% of them singletons. The material sequenced was ileal tissue. All receptors derive from an adult with Crohn's disease.

The V call is TRBV7-2, the J call TRBJ2-5; D is unclear. Germline CDR1 SGHTA, CDR2 FQGNSA. Trimming shortened V by 1 base and J by 1 base, and 10 bases separated the two germline ends. The CDR3 contains 15 residues. The CDR3 here is CASSLGASLQETQYF. CDR3 coding DNA: TGTGCCAGCAGCTTAGGGGCCAGCCTCCAAGAGACCCAGTACTTC.

The chain links TRBV4-3 to TRBJ2-6; a possible D gene is TRBD1 (5 bases). The CDR3 has 16 residues. Germline V lookup: CDR1 LGHNA, CDR2 YSLEER. The V end lost 0 bases, the J end lost 2 bases, and 8 bases lay between the germline ends. CDR3 nucleotides: TGCGCCAGCAGCCAAGATAGGGGTACTGGGGCCAACGTCCTGACTTTC. Its translation is CASSQDRGTGANVLTF.

The rearrangement joins TRBV12-1 to TRBJ1-6. TRBV12-1 is a known pseudogene. This CDR3 spans 11 amino acids. The CDR3 coding sequence is TGTGCCAGCAGTCCTAAATCACCCCTCCACTTT. It codes for CASSPKSPLHF.

The V call is TRBV4-1, the J call TRBJ1-5; D is unclear. Trimming removed 0 bases at V and 5 bases at J, with 20 bases between. This CDR3 is 18 amino acids long. Germline V gene data show CDR1 as MGHRA and CDR2 as YSYEKL. CDR3 coding DNA: TGCGCCAGCAGCCAAGAACCTCCCAGCCCCTCGAGGTATCAGCCCCAGCATTTT. It encodes CASSQEPPSPSRYQPQHF.

J is TRBJ2-5 and V is TRBV25-1; D might be TRBD1 (5 bases). The CDR3 has 14 amino acids. Trimming left V 4 bases short and J 3 bases short, with 12 bases between. Germline CDR1 MGHDK, CDR2 SYGVNS. The CDR3 DNA follows: TGTGCCAGCAGTGCAGAACTGACAGAAGAGACCCAGTACTTC. Protein sequence: CASSAELTEETQYF.

In DNA form, the CDR3 reads TGTGCCAGCAGCTCGATAGACAGGACGACTAACTATGGCTACACCTTC. Translating gives CASSSIDRTTNYGYTF. This chain links TRBV11-2 with TRBJ1-2; D might be TRBD1 (6 bases). There are 16 residues in the CDR3. V shed 4 bases and J shed 0 bases, with 15 bases lying between them. CDR1 and CDR2 from the germline V gene are SGHAT and FQNNGV.

CDR3 nucleotides: TGTGCCAGCAGCGTAGATCCTAGCGTCGGGGAGCAGTTCTTC. Residues: CASSVDPSVGEQFF. This chain joins TRBV9 and TRBJ2-1, with a possible D match to TRBD2 (6 bases). The CDR3 spans 14 residues. The ends were cut back, 0 bases at V and 10 bases at J, with 14 bases in the middle. CDR1 and CDR2 (germline): SGDLS, YYNGEE.

This clone occurred a few times. Written as DNA, the CDR3 is TGTGCCAGCAGCTCAGATCAGGGGGCTTTTGATACGCAGTATTTT. Translated, it gives CASSSDQGAFDTQYF. This chain connects TRBV5-4 to TRBJ2-3, with 8 bases aligning to TRBD1. V was clipped by 3 bases and J by 6 bases; unmatched bases: 9. Germline V gene sequence: CDR1 SGHNT, CDR2 YYREEE (reference sequence). The CDR3 is made up of 15 amino acids.

V and J are TRBV30 and TRBJ1-5, with 7 bases aligning to TRBD1. The junction had 8 bases not matched to a gene; V was cut back by 3 bases and J by 3 bases. The CDR3 runs 15 residues. Looked up from germline, CDR1 is GTSNPN and CDR2 is SVGIG (reference sequence). CDR3 nucleotide sequence: TGTGCCTGGAGCCCACCTGGGACAGCCAATCAGCCCCAGCATTTT. Translation gives CAWSPPGTANQPQHF. Looking up the rest from reference TRBV30 and TRBJ1-5 gives the full variable domain: SQTIHQWPATLVQPVGSPLSLECTVEGTSNPNLYWYRQAAGRGLQLLFYSVGIGQISSEVPQNLSASRPQDRQFILSSKKLLLSDSGFYLCAWSPPGTANQPQHFGDGTRLSIL.

This chain links TRBV7-2 with TRBJ2-3, with 8 bases matching TRBD2. V lost 3 bases and J lost 2; bases outside the gene matches: 4. CDR1 and CDR2 (germline): SGHTA, FQGNSA. This CDR3 is built from 15 residues. Written as DNA, the CDR3 is TGTGCCAGCAGCTTCACGGGGGGGTCCACAGATACGCAGTATTTT. Translating gives CASSFTGGSTDTQYF.

This clone was seen only a few times. This chain uses TRBV10-1 with TRBJ2-7; D is possibly TRBD2 (6 bases). This CDR3 is built from 14 residues. V shed 3 bases and J shed 3 bases, with 12 bases lying between them. Germline loops: CDR1 WNHNN, CDR2 SYGVQD (reference sequence). CDR3 loop: CASSDSSSVYEQYF. The CDR3, as DNA: TGCGCCAGCAGTGACTCTTCTAGCGTCTACGAGCAGTACTTC.

The CDR3 spells CASSDTYEQYF. The CDR3 DNA reads as TGTGCCAGCAGCGACACCTACGAGCAGTACTTC. V is TRBV11-2 and J is TRBJ2-7; D not resolved. V lost 5 bases, J lost 2 bases, and 4 bases lay in between. The CDR3 runs 11 residues. Looked up from germline, CDR1 is SGHAT and CDR2 is FQNNGV. The full variable domain, completed using reference TRBV11-2 and TRBJ2-7, is EAGVAQSPRYKIIEKRQSVAFWCNPISGHATLYWYQQILGQGPKLLIQFQNNGVVDDSQLPKDRFSAERLKGVDSTLKIQPAKLEDSAVYLCASSDTYEQYFGPGTRLTVT.

The genes are TRBV7-8 and TRBJ1-5; TRBD1 matches 7 bases. Germline V gene lookup returns CDR1 SGHVS and CDR2 FQNEAQ. There are 15 residues in the CDR3. Germline trimming cut 5 bases from V and 5 bases from J; bases unmatched to any gene: 9. The CDR3 sequence is CASSRQGQNYQPQHF. In nucleotides, the CDR3 is TGTGCCAGCAGCAGACAGGGACAGAACTATCAGCCCCAGCATTTT.

The V gene is TRBV27, the J gene TRBJ1-1; the D is unclear. V was clipped by 0 bases and J by 1 base, with 6 bases between them. CDR1 is MNHEY, CDR2 SMNVEV, per germline (reference sequence). The CDR3 loop spans 14 amino acids. CDR3 bases: TGTGCCAGCAGTTTATCGCTAAAGAACACTGAAGCTTTCTTT. Its protein product is CASSLSLKNTEAFF.

This clone has only one observation. This rearrangement joins TRBV5-6 to TRBJ1-2; no clear D gene. V gave up 7 bases and J gave up 5 bases, with 24 bases separating them. This CDR3 is built from 16 residues. Germline values: CDR1 SGHDT, CDR2 YYEEEE. The CDR3 DNA reads as TGTGCCAGCGACGAAAACGGGCGGGGTACCTCTTATGGCTACACCTTC. Translated, it gives CASDENGRGTSYGYTF.

This clone was recorded a few times. This sequence joins TRBV6-5 and TRBJ1-3; the D gene is possibly TRBD1 (5 bases). Deletions cut 7 bases from V and 2 bases from J, with 15 bases between. Germline-derived CDR1 and CDR2 are MNHEY and SVGAGI. The CDR3 runs 15 residues. CDR3 residues: CASTPDSWTGNTIYF. The CDR3 bases are TGTGCCAGCACGCCAGACAGTTGGACTGGAAACACCATATATTTT.

This clone has just a few counts. J is TRBJ2-1 and V is TRBV12-5; D not resolved. In germline, CDR1 is LGHNT, CDR2 FRNRAP. This CDR3 contains 14 residues. V lost 2 bases, J lost 1 base, and 6 bases lay in between. The CDR3 reads CASGLSQSYNEQFF. The CDR3 region has the DNA TGTGCTAGTGGTTTGTCCCAGTCCTACAATGAGCAGTTCTTC.

CDR3 DNA: TGCGCCAGCAGCTTACAGGGCTCTGGAAACACCATATATTTT. It encodes CASSLQGSGNTIYF. The rearrangement uses TRBV5-1 and TRBJ1-3; maybe TRBD1 (6 bases). V was clipped by 2 bases and J by 0 bases, with 6 bases between them. This CDR3 contains 14 residues. Germline V gene data show CDR1 as SGHRS and CDR2 as YFSETQ.

V usage is TRBV30 and J usage is TRBJ2-1; 7 positions match TRBD1. From germline, CDR1 is GTSNPN and CDR2 SVGIG (reference sequence). The CDR3 contains 11 residues. J lost 6 bases, V lost 5 bases, and 1 base had no gene match. The DNA of the CDR3 is TGTGCCTGGGCAGGGGGCAATGAGCAGTTCTTC. This sequence encodes CAWAGGNEQFF.

The chain combines TRBV29-1 with TRBJ2-3; the match to TRBD1 covers 7 bases. Germline V gives CDR1 SQVTM, CDR2 ANQGSEA. There are 12 residues in the CDR3. V lost 5 bases and J lost 1; bases outside the gene matches: 0. The CDR3 coding sequence is TGCAGCGTTACAGGGGGCACAGATACGCAGTATTTT. It translates to CSVTGGTDTQYF.